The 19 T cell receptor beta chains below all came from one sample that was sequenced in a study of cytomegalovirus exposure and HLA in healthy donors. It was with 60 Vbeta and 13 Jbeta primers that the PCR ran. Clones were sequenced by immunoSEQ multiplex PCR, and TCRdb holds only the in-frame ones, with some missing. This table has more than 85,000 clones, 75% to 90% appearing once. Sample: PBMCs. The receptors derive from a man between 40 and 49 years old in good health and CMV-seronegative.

DNA for the CDR3: TGTGCCAGCAGCCATCGAGTAGCGGGGGGCCCTGAGCAGTTCTTC. This translates into CASSHRVAGGPEQFF. The chain employs TRBV14 and TRBJ2-1; 10 bases map to TRBD2. The CDR3 spans 15 residues. Per germline, CDR1 SGHDN and CDR2 FVKESK. V was pared by 3 bases and J by 9 bases, with 8 bases of the junction left unmatched.

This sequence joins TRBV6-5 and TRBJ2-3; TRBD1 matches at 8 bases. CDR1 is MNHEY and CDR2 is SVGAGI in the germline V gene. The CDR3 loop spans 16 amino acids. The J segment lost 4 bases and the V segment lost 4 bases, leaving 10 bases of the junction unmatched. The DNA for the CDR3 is TGTGCCAGCAGTTTTACCGGGACAGGCCTCCCAGATACGCAGTATTTT. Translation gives CASSFTGTGLPDTQYF.

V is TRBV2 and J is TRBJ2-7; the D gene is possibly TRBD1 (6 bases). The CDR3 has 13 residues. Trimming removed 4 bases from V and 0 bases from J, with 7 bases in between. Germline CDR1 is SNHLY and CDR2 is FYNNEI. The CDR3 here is CASSAGASYEQYF. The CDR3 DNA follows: TGTGCCAGCAGTGCAGGGGCCTCCTACGAGCAGTACTTC.

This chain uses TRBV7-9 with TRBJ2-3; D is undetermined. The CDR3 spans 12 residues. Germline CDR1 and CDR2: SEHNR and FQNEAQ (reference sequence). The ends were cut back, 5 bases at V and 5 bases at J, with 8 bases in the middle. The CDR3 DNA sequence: TGTGCCAGCAGCCCCCAGGTAGATACGCAGTATTTT. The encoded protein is CASSPQVDTQYF.

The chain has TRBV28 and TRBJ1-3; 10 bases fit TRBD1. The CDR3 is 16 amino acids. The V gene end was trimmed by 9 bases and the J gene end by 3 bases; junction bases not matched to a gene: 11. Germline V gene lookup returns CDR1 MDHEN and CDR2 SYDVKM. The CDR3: CASRRETGGSGNTIYF. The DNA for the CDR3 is TGTGCCAGTAGAAGAGAGACAGGGGGCAGTGGAAACACCATATATTTT.

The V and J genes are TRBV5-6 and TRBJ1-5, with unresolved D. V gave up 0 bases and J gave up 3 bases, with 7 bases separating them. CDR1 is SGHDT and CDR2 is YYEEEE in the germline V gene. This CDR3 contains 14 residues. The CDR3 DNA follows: TGTGCCAGCAGCTTGGTAGGAGTCAATCAGCCCCAGCATTTT. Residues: CASSLVGVNQPQHF.

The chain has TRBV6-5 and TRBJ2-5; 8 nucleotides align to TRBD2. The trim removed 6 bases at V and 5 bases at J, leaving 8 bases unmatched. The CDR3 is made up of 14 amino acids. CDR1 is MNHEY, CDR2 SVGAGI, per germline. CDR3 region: CASRRAGGGETQYF. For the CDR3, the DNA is TGTGCCAGCAGAAGGGCGGGGGGAGGGGAGACCCAGTACTTC.

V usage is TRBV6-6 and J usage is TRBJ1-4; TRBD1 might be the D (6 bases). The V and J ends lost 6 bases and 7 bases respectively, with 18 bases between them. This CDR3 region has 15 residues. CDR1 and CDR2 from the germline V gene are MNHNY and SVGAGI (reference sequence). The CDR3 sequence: CASSLQGGSGEKLFF. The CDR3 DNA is TGTGCCAGCAGCCTACAGGGTGGGAGTGGTGAAAAACTGTTTTTT.

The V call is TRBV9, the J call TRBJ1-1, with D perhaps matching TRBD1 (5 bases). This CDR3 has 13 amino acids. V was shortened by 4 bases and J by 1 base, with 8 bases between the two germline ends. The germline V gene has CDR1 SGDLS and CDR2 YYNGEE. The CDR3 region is CASSLQGNTEAFF. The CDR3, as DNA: TGTGCCAGCAGCCTCCAGGGGAACACTGAAGCTTTCTTT.

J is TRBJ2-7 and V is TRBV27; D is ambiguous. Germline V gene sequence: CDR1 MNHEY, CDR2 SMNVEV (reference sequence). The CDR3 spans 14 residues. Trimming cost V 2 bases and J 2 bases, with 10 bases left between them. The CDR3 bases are TGTGCCAGCAGTTTAGTCGCATCTACCTACGAGCAGTACTTC. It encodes CASSLVASTYEQYF.

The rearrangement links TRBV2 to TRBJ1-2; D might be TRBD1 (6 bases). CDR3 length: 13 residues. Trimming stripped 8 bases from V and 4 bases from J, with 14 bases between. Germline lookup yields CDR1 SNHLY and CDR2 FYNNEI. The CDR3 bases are TGTGCCAGCTTAGAAGGGGGTAGCTATGGCTACACCTTC. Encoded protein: CASLEGGSYGYTF. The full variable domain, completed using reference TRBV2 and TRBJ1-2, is EPEVTQTPSHQVTQMGQEVILRCVPISNHLYFYWYRQILGQKVEFLVSFYNNEISEKSEIFDDQFSVERPDGSNFTLKIRSTKLEDSAMYFCASLEGGSYGYTFGSGTRLTVV.

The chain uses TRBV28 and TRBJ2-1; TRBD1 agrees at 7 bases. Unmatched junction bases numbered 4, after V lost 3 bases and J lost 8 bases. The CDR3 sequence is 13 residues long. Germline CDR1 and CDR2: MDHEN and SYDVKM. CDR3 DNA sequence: TGTGCCAGCAGTTTGCGAACAGGGGATGAGCAGTTCTTC. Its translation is CASSLRTGDEQFF.

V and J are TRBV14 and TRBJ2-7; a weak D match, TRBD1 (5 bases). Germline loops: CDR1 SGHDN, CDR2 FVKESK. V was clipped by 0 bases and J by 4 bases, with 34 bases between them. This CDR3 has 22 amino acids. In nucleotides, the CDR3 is TGTGCCAGCAGCCAAGATTTTTGGGTCCGTCCGTCGTTGGGGCAGTTGCTGTACGAGCAGTACTTC. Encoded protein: CASSQDFWVRPSLGQLLYEQYF.

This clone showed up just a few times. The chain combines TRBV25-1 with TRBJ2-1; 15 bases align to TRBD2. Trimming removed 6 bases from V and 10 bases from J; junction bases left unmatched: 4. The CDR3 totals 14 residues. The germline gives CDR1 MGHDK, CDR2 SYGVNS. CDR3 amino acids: CASRKGTSGGEQFF. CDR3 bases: TGTGCCAGCAGAAAGGGGACTAGCGGGGGGGAGCAGTTCTTC.

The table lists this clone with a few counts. CDR3 coding DNA: TGTGCCAGCAGCTTCGGACAGGGGGGCTACACCTTC. This gives the protein CASSFGQGGYTF. This chain connects TRBV5-4 to TRBJ1-2, with 9 bases lining up with TRBD1. CDR1 and CDR2 (germline): SGHNT, YYREEE (reference sequence). The junction had 1 base not matched to a gene; V was cut back by 2 bases and J by 8 bases. CDR3 length equals 12 residues.

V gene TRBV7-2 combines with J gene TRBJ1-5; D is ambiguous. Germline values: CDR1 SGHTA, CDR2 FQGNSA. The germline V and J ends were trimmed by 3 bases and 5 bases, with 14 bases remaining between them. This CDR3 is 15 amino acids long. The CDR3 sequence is CASSFYGAQDQPQHF. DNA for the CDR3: TGTGCCAGCAGCTTTTATGGCGCTCAGGATCAGCCCCAGCATTTT.

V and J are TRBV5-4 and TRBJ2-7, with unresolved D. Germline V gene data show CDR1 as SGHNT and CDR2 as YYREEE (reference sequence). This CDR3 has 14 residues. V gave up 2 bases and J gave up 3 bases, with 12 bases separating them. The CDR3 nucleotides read TGTGCCAGCAGCTTTGGAAACAGTATCTACGAGCAGTACTTC. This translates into CASSFGNSIYEQYF.

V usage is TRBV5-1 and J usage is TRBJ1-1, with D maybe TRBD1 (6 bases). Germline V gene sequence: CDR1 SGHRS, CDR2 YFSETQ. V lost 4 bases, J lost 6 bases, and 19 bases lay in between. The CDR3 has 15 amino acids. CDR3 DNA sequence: TGCGCCAGCAGCGAACAGTGGGGGCCCAACTCTGAAGCTTTCTTT. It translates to CASSEQWGPNSEAFF.

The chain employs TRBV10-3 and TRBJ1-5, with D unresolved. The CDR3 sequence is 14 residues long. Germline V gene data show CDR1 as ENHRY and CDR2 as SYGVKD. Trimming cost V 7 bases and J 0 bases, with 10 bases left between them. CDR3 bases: TGTGCCATCATACCGGGATATAGCAATCAGCCCCAGCATTTT. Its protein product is CAIIPGYSNQPQHF.